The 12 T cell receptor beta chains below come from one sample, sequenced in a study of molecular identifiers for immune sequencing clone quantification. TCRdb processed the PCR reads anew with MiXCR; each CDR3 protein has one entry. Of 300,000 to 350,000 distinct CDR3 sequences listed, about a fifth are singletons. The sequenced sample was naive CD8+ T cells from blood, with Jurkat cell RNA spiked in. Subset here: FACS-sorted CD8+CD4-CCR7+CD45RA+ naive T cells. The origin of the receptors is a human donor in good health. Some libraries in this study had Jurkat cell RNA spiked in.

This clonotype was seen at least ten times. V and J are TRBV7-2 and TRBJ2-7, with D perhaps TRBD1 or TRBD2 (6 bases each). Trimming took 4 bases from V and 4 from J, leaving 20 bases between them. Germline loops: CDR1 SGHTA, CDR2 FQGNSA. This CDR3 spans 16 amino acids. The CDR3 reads CASSWGAASDWYEQYF. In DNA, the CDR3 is TGTGCCAGCAGCTGGGGGGCGGCTAGCGACTGGTACGAGCAGTACTTC.

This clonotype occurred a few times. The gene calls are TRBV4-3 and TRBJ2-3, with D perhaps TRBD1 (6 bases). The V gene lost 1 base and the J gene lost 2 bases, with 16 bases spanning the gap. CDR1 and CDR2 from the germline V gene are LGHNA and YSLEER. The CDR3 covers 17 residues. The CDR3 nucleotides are TGCGCCAGCAGCCAAGGCGTTGAGGGGGTGTTCACAGATACGCAGTATTTT. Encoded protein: CASSQGVEGVFTDTQYF.

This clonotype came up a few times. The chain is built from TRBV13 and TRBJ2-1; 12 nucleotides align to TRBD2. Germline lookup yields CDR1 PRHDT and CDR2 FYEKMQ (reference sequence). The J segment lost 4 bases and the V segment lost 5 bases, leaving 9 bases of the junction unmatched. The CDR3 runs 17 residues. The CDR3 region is CASSTRLAGVRYNEQFF. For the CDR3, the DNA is TGTGCCAGCAGCACCCGACTAGCGGGAGTAAGGTACAATGAGCAGTTCTTC.

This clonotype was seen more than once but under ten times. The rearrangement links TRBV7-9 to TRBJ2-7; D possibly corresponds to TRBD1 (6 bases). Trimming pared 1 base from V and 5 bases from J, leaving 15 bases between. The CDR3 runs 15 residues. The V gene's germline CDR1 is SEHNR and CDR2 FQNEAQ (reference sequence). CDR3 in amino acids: CASSLGWQGQDEQYF. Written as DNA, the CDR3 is TGTGCCAGCAGCTTAGGTTGGCAGGGGCAGGACGAGCAGTACTTC.

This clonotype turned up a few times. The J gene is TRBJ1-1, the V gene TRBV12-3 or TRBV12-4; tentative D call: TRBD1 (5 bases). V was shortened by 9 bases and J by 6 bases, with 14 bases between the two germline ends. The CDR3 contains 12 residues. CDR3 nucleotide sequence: TGTGCCAGTTTATCGGGGGTGTCTGAAGCTTTCTTT. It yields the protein CASLSGVSEAFF.

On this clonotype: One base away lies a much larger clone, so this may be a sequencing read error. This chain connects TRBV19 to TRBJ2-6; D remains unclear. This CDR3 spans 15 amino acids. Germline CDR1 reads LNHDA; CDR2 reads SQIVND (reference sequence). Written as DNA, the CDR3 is TGTGCCGGTAGTATAGTTCCCTCTGGGGCCAACGTCCTGACTTTC. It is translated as CAGSIVPSGANVLTF.

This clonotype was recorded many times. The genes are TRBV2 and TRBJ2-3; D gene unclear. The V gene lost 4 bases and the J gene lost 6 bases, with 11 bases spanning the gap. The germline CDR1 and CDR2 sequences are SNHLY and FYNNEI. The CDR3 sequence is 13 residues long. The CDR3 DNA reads TGTGCCAGCAGTGCGACAACACGGGATACGCAGTATTTT. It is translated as CASSATTRDTQYF.

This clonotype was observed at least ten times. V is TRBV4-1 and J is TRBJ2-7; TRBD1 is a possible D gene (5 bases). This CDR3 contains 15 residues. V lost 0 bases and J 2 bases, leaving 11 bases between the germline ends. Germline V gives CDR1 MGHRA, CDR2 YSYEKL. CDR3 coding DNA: TGCGCCAGCAGCCAAGATACAGGAGCCCCCTACGAGCAGTACTTC. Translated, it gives CASSQDTGAPYEQYF.

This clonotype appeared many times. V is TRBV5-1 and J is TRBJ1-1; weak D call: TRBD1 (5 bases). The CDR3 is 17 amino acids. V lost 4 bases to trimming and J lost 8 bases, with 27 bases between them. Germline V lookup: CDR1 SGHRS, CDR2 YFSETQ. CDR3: CASSPWASGSAGVEAFF. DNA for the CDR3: TGCGCCAGCAGCCCTTGGGCCTCAGGGTCCGCGGGGGTAGAAGCTTTCTTT.

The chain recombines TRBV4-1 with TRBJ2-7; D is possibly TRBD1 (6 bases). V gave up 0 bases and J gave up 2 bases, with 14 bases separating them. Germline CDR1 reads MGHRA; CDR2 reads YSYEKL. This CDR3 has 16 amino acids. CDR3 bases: TGCGCCAGCAGCCAAGATCGGTGGCAGGGGACCTACGAGCAGTACTTC. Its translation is CASSQDRWQGTYEQYF.

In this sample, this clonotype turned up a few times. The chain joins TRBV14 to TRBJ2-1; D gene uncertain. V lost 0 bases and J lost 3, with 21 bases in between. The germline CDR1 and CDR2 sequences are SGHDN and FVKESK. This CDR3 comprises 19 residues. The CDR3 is CASSQDHLADPRVYNEQFF. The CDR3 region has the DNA TGTGCCAGCAGCCAAGATCATCTCGCGGACCCGAGAGTCTACAATGAGCAGTTCTTC.

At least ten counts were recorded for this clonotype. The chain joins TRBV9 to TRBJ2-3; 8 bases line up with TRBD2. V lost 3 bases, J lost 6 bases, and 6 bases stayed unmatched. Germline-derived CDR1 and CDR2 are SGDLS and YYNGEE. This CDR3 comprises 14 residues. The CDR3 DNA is TGTGCCAGCAGCGGATGGACTAGCAGCGATACGCAGTATTTT. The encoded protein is CASSGWTSSDTQYF. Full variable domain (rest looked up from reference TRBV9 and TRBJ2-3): DSGVTQTPKHLITATGQRVTLRCSPRSGDLSVYWYQQSLDQGLQFLIQYYNGEERAKGNILERFSAQQFPDLHSELNLSSLELGDSALYFCASSGWTSSDTQYFGPGTRLTVL.